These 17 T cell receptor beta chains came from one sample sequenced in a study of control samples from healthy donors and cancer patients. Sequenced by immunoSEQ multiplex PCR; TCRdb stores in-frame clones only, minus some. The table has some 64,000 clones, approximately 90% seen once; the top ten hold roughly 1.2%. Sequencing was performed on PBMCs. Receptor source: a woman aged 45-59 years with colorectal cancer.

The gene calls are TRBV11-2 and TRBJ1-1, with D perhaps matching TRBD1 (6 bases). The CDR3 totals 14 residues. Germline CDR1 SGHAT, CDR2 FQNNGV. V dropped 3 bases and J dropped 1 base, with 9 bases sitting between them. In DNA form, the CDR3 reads TGTGCCAGCAGCTTTTCCAGGGGGAACACTGAAGCTTTCTTT. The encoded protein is CASSFSRGNTEAFF.

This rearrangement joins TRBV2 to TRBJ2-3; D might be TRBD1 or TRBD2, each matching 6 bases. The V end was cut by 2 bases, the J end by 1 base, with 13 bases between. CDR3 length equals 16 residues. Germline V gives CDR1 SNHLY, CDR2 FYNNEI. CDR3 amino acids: CASSELGGDRTDTQYF. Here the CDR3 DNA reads TGTGCCAGCAGTGAACTCGGGGGCGACCGCACAGATACGCAGTATTTT.

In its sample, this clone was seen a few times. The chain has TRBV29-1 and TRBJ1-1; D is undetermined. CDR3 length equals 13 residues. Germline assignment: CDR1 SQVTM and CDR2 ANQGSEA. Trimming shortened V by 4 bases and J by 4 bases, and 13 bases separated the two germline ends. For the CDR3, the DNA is TGCAGCGTTGGATCTCCGGAATCCACTGAAGCTTTCTTT. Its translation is CSVGSPESTEAFF.

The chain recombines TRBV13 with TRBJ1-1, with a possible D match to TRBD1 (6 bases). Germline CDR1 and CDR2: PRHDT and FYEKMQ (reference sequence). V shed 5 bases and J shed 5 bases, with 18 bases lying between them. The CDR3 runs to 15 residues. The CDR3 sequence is CASSPGGGGRTEAFF. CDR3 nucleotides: TGTGCCAGCAGCCCGGGAGGGGGGGGGAGGACTGAAGCTTTCTTT.

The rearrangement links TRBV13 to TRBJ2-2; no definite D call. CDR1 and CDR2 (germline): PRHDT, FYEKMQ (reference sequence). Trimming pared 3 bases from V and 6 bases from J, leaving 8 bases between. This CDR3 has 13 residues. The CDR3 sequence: CASSFPAAGELFF. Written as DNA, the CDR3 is TGTGCCAGCAGCTTTCCCGCGGCCGGGGAGCTGTTTTTT.

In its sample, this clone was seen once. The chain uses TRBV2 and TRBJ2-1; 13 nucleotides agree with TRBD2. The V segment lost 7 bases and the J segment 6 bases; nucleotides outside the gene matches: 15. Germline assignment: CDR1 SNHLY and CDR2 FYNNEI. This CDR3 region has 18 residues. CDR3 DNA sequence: TGTGCCAGCACAGGACAGGGCGTAACTAGCGGGAGGGGCAATGAGCAGTTCTTC. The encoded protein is CASTGQGVTSGRGNEQFF.

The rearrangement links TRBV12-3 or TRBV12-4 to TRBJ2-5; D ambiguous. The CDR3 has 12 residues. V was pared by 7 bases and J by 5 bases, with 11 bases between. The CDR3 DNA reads TGTGCCAGCACCTATAGCCTGGAGACCCAGTACTTC. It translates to CASTYSLETQYF.

The CDR3 DNA is TGTGCCAGTAGTAGCTACAATGAGCAGTTCTTC. Protein sequence: CASSSYNEQFF. This chain connects TRBV19 to TRBJ2-1; D not resolved. The V end was cut by 4 bases, the J end by 3 bases, with 1 base between. Germline V CDR1 and CDR2: LNHDA, SQIVND (reference sequence). The CDR3 runs 11 residues.

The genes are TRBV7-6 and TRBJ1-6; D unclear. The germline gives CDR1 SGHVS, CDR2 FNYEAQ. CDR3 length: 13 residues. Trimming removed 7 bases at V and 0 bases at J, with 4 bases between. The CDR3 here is CASKGSYNSPLHF. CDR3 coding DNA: TGTGCCAGCAAGGGCTCCTATAATTCACCCCTCCACTTT.

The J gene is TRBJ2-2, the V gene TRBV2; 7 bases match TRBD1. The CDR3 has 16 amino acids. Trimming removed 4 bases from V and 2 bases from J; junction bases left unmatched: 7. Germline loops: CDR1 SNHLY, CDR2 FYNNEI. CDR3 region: CASSGGQAFNTGELFF. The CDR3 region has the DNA TGTGCCAGCAGTGGAGGACAGGCCTTTAACACCGGGGAGCTGTTTTTT.

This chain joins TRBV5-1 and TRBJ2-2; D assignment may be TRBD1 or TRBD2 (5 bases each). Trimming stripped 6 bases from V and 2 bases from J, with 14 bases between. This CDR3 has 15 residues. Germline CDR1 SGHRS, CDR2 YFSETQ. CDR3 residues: CASTTGTLNTGELFF. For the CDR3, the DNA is TGCGCCAGCACAACGGGGACGCTAAACACCGGGGAGCTGTTTTTT. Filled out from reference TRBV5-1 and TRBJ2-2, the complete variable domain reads KAGVTQTPRYLIKTRGQQVTLSCSPISGHRSVSWYQQTPGQGLQFLFEYFSETQRNKGNFPGRFSGRQFSNSRSEMNVSTLELGDSALYLCASTTGTLNTGELFFGEGSRLTVL.

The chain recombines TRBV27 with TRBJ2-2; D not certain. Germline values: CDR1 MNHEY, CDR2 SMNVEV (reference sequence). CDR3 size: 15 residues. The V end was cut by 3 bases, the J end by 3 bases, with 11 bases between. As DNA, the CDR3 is TGTGCCAGCAGTTTTAGTAACTCTTACACCGGGGAGCTGTTTTTT. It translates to CASSFSNSYTGELFF.

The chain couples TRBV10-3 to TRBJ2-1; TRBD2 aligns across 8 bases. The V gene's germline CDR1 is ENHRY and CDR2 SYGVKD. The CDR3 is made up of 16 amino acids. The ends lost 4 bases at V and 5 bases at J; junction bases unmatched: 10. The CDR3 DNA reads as TGTGCCATCAGTGGGGGGGGAGTAGCGGGAAACAATGAGCAGTTCTTC. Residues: CAISGGGVAGNNEQFF.

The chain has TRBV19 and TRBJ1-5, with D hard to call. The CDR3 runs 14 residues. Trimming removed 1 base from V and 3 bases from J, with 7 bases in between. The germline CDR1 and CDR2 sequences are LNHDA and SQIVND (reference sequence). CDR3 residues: CASSIVQSNQPQHF. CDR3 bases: TGTGCCAGTAGTATAGTACAGTCCAATCAGCCCCAGCATTTT.

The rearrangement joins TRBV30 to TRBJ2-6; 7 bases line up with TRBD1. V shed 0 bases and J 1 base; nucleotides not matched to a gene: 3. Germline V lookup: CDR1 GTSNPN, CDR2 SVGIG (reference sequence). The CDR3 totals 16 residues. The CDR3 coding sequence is TGTGCCTGGAGTGTCACAGGGGTTTCTGGGGCCAACGTCCTGACTTTC. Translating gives CAWSVTGVSGANVLTF.

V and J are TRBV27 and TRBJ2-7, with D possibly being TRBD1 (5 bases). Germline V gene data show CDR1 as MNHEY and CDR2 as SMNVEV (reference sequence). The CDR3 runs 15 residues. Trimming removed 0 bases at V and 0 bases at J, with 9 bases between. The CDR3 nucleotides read TGTGCCAGCAGTTTATCGGGGCTCCACTCCTACGAGCAGTACTTC. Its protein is CASSLSGLHSYEQYF.

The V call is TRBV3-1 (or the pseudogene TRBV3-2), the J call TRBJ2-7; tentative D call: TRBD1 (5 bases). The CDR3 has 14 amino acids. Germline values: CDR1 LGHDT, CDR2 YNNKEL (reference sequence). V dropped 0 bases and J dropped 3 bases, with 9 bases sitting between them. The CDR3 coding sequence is TGTGCCAGCAGCCAAGATCAGGGTCACTACGAGCAGTACTTC. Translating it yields CASSQDQGHYEQYF.